A selection of T cell receptor beta chains follows, all from one sample in a study of cytomegalovirus exposure and HLA in healthy donors. Profiled with immunoSEQ multiplex PCR; TCRdb holds only in-frame clones, not every one. The data hold fewer than 250,000 clones, with around 88% observed a single time. Sequencing was carried out using PBMCs. These TCRs come from a woman aged 18-29 years in good health and CMV-seronegative. CDR3s include the opening cysteine and the closing phenylalanine or tryptophan. Each record gives: clone size, V gene, D gene, J gene, CDR3 protein. D genes are given only for firm matches. Part of the rows lack a size; the others show once, few, many or a class for expanded clones.

>.|TRBV27|.|TRBJ2-2
CASRYERTVTNTGELFF
>.|TRBV12-5|.|TRBJ1-3
CASGLPGGSSGNTIYF
>.|TRBV9|.|TRBJ2-1
CASSLGPLDEQFF
>.|TRBV11-2|.|TRBJ2-5
CASSLAGFGQETQYF
>.|TRBV6-1|.|TRBJ1-3
CASSERGSSPGNTIYF
>once|TRBV19|TRBD1|TRBJ2-7
CASKDRVISYEQYF
>.|TRBV9|TRBD1|TRBJ1-5
CASSVLRDRGNNQPQHF
>.|TRBV5-1|TRBD2|TRBJ2-3
CASSGGTRSDTQYF
>.|TRBV7-9|.|TRBJ1-2
CASSLKGERRNNYGYTF
>once|TRBV11-3|TRBD2|TRBJ2-2
CASSGGSGRADTGELFF
>.|TRBV6-5|.|TRBJ2-7
CASQGNAYEQYF
>few|TRBV29-1|TRBD1|TRBJ2-7
CSVGTGGPQDF
>.|TRBV6-6|TRBD2|TRBJ2-1
CASSQSGTIYNEQFF
>.|TRBV4-2|TRBD2|TRBJ2-1
CASSQVGGTNYNEQFF
>.|TRBV11-2|.|TRBJ1-5
CASSNGNQPQHF
>.|TRBV5-1|.|TRBJ2-1
CASSLVQGGNYNEQFF
>.|TRBV7-6|TRBD1|TRBJ2-7
CASSTETGQGNPYEQYF
>.|TRBV7-9|.|TRBJ1-1
CASSLDGFRGEAFF
>.|TRBV6-1|.|TRBJ2-2
CASSENDSPSGELFF
>.|TRBV4-2|TRBD2|TRBJ2-1
CASSHFSGRSLDNEQFF
>once|TRBV13|TRBD1|TRBJ1-1
CASRKVGGAYTEAFF
>.|TRBV14|.|TRBJ2-7
CASSQGVKTTYEQYF
>.|TRBV12-5|TRBD1|TRBJ2-7
CASGAGTVYEQYF
>once|TRBV7-3|TRBD1|TRBJ2-3
CASSLGRQGHRDTQYF
>.|TRBV9|TRBD2|TRBJ2-7
CASSVRGGRATEQYF
>once|TRBV15|TRBD1|TRBJ1-4
CATSRRSGTGEKLFF
>.|TRBV6-1|.|TRBJ1-2
CASTTENYGYTF
>.|TRBV7-3|.|TRBJ1-2
CASSPAAGDGYTF
>.|TRBV9|TRBD2|TRBJ2-1
CASSPATSGGRYNEQFF
>.|TRBV6-5|.|TRBJ1-3
CASSNMGEAGNTIYF
>once|TRBV6-1|.|TRBJ2-1
CASIASTTYNEQFF
>.|TRBV5-1|TRBD1|TRBJ2-2
CASSVDRAGELFF